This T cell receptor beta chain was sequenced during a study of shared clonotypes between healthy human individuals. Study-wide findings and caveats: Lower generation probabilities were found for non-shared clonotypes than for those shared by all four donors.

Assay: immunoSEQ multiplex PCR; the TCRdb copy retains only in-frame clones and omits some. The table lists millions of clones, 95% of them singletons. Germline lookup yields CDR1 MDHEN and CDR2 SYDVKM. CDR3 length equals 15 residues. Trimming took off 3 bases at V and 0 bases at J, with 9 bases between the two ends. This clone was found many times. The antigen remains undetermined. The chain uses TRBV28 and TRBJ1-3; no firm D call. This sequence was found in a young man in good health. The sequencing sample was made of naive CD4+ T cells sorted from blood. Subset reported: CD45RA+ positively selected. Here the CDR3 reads CASSFGRTSGNTIYF. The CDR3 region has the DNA TGTGCCAGCAGTTTTGGACGGACCTCTGGAAACACCATATATTTT.